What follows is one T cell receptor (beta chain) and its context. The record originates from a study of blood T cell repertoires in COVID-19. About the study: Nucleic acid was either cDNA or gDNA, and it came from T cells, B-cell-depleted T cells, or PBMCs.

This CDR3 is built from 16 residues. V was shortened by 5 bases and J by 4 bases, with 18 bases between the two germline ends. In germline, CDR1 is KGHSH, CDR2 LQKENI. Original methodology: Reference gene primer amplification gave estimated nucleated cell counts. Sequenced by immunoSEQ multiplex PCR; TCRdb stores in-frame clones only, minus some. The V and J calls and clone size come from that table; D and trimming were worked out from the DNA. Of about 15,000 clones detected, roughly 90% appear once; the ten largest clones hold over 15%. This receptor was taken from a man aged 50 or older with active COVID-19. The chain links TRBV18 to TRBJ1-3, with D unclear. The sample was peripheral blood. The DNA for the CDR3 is TGTGCCAGCTCAGACCCCGGGAACATCATCGGAAACACCATATATTTT. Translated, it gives CASSDPGNIIGNTIYF.